This T cell receptor beta chain was sequenced during a study of shared clonotypes between healthy human individuals. Study outcomes and limitations: Represented diversity, genetic and exposure-history alike, was limited by few donors.

Naive CD8 cells lacked CD45RO and underwent positive selection for CCR7, leaving out terminally differentiated effector memory CD45RA+ cells. Turning to this clone: Its specificity is unknown. In the same sample, other DNA sequences code for this CDR3.

TCRdb's table, derived via immunoSEQ multiplex PCR, lists solely in-frame clones and lacks some. The sample has millions of clones, roughly 94% seen once; the top ten hold roughly 1.1%. Trimming took 6 bases from V and 1 from J, leaving 4 bases between them. Germline V gene data show CDR1 as SNHLY and CDR2 as FYNNEI. The CDR3 consists of 11 residues. The sample consisted of naive CD8+ T cells sorted from blood. The TCR sequence derives from a man younger than 30 in good health. The V gene is TRBV2, the J gene TRBJ2-7; no clear D. The CDR3 loop reads CASSLSYEQYF. The CDR3 DNA follows: TGTGCCAGCAGCCTGTCCTACGAGCAGTACTTC.